This T cell receptor beta chain appears in the sequencing data of a study of T cell responses to AZD1222 COVID-19 vaccine. The V gene end was trimmed by 3 bases and the J gene end by 5 bases; junction bases not matched to a gene: 7. CDR1 and CDR2 (germline): SGHAT, FQNNGV. There are 15 residues in the CDR3. Study findings and constraints: A reported finding is that nearly half of spike-specific TCRs target unmutated variant regions. Possibly, clonal diversity was underestimated; donors were largely white British and included more females.

On this clone: Its antigen remains unknown.

Data came from immunoSEQ multiplex PCR; TCRdb stores just in-frame clones and leaves some out. The profile covers more than 85,000 clones, with about 90% appearing a single time and approximately 5.5% taken by the ten largest. The clonotype was recovered from an adult in good health. Sequencing used peripheral blood, obtained on day 0 of AZD1222 vaccination. The V call is TRBV11-2, the J call TRBJ2-5, with 9 nucleotides matching TRBD1. The DNA of the CDR3 is TGTGCCAGCAGCTTCACGTCCGACAGGGGGGAGACCCAGTACTTC. It is translated as CASSFTSDRGETQYF.